This T cell receptor (beta chain) comes out of a study of graft-versus-host responses after intestinal transplantation. Whole-study context: Multivisceral, liver-intestinal, or isolated intestinal transplants were performed in recipients. Recipients uniformly received anti-thymocyte globulin induction, followed by tacrolimus and steroids for 3 to 4 years. Regarding the study as a whole: Peak levels of circulating GvH clones tracked with early post-transplant HvG declines. Individuals carrying graft-donor T cell macrochimerism showed high graft-versus-host to host-versus-graft clonal ratios in allografts.

The CDR3 has 14 amino acids. Germline CDR1 is LGHNA and CDR2 is YNFKEQ. Measured with immunoSEQ multiplex PCR; TCRdb has only the in-frame clones, and not every one. The sample includes 90,000 to 150,000 clones, approximately 92% of them seen just once. About this clone: Its cognate antigen is unknown. A junction end diverges from the germline sequence, so it may reflect a read error.

This specimen consisted of unstimulated CD4+ T cells sorted from spleen or lymph node cells, obtained before intestinal transplant. This chain links TRBV4-2 with TRBJ1-3; D unclear. This clonotype was obtained from a human donor who received an intestinal transplant. The CDR3 spells CASSQEVPGNTIYF. CDR3 in DNA: TGTGCCAGCAGCCAAGAGGTCCCTGGGAACACCATATATTTT.